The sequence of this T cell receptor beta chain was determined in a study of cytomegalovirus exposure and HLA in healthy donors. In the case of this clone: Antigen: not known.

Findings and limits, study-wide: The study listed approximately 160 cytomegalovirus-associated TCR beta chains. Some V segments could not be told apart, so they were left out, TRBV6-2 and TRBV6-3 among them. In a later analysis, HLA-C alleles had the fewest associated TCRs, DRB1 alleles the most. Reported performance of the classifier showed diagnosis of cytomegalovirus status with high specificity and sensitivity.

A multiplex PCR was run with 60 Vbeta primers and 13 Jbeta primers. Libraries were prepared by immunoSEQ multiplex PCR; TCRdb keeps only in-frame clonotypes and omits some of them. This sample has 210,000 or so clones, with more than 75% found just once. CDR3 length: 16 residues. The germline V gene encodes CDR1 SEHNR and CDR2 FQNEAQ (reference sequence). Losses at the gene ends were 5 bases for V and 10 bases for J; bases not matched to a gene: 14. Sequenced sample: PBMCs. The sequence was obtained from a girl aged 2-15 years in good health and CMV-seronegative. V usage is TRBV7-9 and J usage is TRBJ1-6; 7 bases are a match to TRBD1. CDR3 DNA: TGTGCCAGCAGCCCTCGACAGGACAGGTCAATCTCACCCCTCCACTTT. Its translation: CASSPRQDRSISPLHF. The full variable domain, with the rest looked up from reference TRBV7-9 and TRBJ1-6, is DTGVSQNPRHKITKRGQNVTFRCDPISEHNRLYWYRQTLGQGPEFLTYFQNEAQLEKSRLLSDRFSAERPKGSFSTLEIQRTEQGDSAMYLCASSPRQDRSISPLHFGNGTRLTVT.